The 9 T cell receptor beta chains below come from one sample, sequenced in a study of blood T cell repertoires in COVID-19 (TCRdb year 2020). The protocol used for the library was the immunoSEQ multiplex PCR assay. TCRdb stores this immuneACCESS table with in-frame sequences only. Part of the clones is absent; in the studies checked, under half of the shortfall reflects unresolved V genes, and no reason is known for the rest. Within this sample are fewer than 40,000 clones, with more than 65% of them counted one time only. 3% to 3.5% of the sample belongs to the ten largest clones. The sample taken for sequencing was peripheral blood. These receptors were obtained from a man between 65 and 85 years old with COVID-19, enrolled during active disease.

The chain couples TRBV3-1 (or the pseudogene TRBV3-2) to TRBJ2-7; 10 nucleotides align to TRBD2. Germline CDR1 LGHDT, CDR2 YNNKEL (reference sequence). The CDR3 is made up of 14 amino acids. J lost 3 bases, V lost 1 base, and 0 bases had no gene match. The CDR3 region is CASSQGLAGYEQYF. In nucleotides, the CDR3 is TGTGCCAGCAGCCAAGGACTAGCGGGCTACGAGCAGTACTTC.

This sequence joins TRBV18 and TRBJ1-1, with D perhaps matching TRBD1 (6 bases). The CDR3 is 16 amino acids. Germline-derived CDR1 and CDR2 are KGHSH and LQKENI. V was shortened by 3 bases and J by 3 bases, with 17 bases between the two germline ends. The CDR3 sequence is CASSPEGGRRDTEAFF. The CDR3 coding sequence is TGTGCCAGCTCACCGGAGGGGGGGCGCAGGGACACTGAAGCTTTCTTT.

The chain joins TRBV6-1 to TRBJ1-1; the D is unclear. CDR3 length: 13 amino acids. CDR1 is MNHNS, CDR2 SASEGT, per germline. Trimming took off 3 bases at V and 10 bases at J, with 15 bases between the two ends. Here the CDR3 DNA reads TGTGCCAGCAGTGACGAGGGCGGGTTCTTAGCTTTCTTT. It translates to CASSDEGGFLAFF.

The gene calls are TRBV5-1 and TRBJ2-3; 11 bases match TRBD2. V lost 2 bases and J lost 3; bases outside the gene matches: 2. Germline V lookup: CDR1 SGHRS, CDR2 YFSETQ. The CDR3 is 15 residues long. The DNA for the CDR3 is TGCGCCAGCAGCTTTAGCGGGAGGGTGACAGATACGCAGTATTTT. Translated, it gives CASSFSGRVTDTQYF.

This clone was observed once. This sequence joins TRBV6-5 and TRBJ2-1, with TRBD1 matching over 8 bases. Per the germline V gene, CDR1 is MNHEY and CDR2 is SVGAGI. V gave up 0 bases and J gave up 15 bases; unmatched junction bases: 10. The CDR3 spans 14 residues. The CDR3, as DNA: TGTGCCAGCAGTTACTCCGGTTTGGACAGGGAGACGTTCTTC. It translates to CASSYSGLDRETFF.

The V gene is TRBV30, the J gene TRBJ1-2, with D maybe TRBD1 (6 bases). V lost 0 bases to trimming and J lost 4 bases, with 18 bases between them. The germline V gene encodes CDR1 GTSNPN and CDR2 SVGIG (reference sequence). The CDR3 has 16 residues. Here the CDR3 reads CAWSVTRTALSYGYTF. The CDR3 DNA is TGTGCCTGGAGTGTGACCCGGACAGCCCTATCCTATGGCTACACCTTC.

The rearrangement links TRBV30 to TRBJ2-4, with D maybe TRBD1 (6 bases). This CDR3 has 16 amino acids. The germline V and J ends were trimmed by 4 bases and 0 bases, with 16 bases remaining between them. Germline-derived CDR1 and CDR2 are GTSNPN and SVGIG (reference sequence). CDR3 region: CAWTPKGGSAKNIQYF. CDR3 sequence (DNA): TGTGCCTGGACCCCCAAAGGGGGTTCAGCCAAAAACATTCAGTACTTC.

The CDR3 is CASSHGLAGYCEQYF. CDR3 nucleotides: TGTGCCAGCAGCCATGGACTAGCGGGATACTGCGAGCAGTACTTC. This chain joins TRBV3-1 (or the pseudogene TRBV3-2) and TRBJ2-7, with 12 nucleotides matching TRBD2. Trimming took 3 bases from V and 6 from J; bases not matched to a gene: 6. CDR1 is LGHDT and CDR2 is YNNKEL in the germline V gene (reference sequence). The length of the CDR3 is 15 residues.

The CDR3 sequence: CASSNRANYGYTF. DNA for the CDR3: TGTGCCAGTAGTAACAGAGCAAACTATGGCTACACCTTC. V and J are TRBV19 and TRBJ1-2; no clear D. Trimming stripped 4 bases from V and 2 bases from J, with 8 bases between. The CDR3 is made up of 13 amino acids. CDR1 is LNHDA, CDR2 SQIVND, per germline (reference sequence).